These 10 T cell receptor beta chains were sequenced from one sample in a study of T cell responses to AZD1222 COVID-19 vaccine. Assay used: immunoSEQ multiplex PCR; TCRdb lists only in-frame clones, some missing. The profile shows roughly 160,000 clones, roughly nine tenths of them singletons. The input for sequencing was peripheral blood, taken on day 0 of MenACWY control vaccination. Receptors originate from an adult in good health.

The chain joins TRBV4-2 to TRBJ1-1; D is ambiguous. Trimming took off 3 bases at V and 1 base at J, with 6 bases between the two ends. Per germline, CDR1 LGHNA and CDR2 YNFKEQ. The CDR3 contains 13 residues. The CDR3 bases are TGTGCCAGCAGCCATTGGGGGAACACTGAAGCTTTCTTT. Translated, it gives CASSHWGNTEAFF.

The gene calls are TRBV12-3 or TRBV12-4 and TRBJ2-3; 7 bases match TRBD1. The CDR3 runs to 12 residues. V shed 4 bases, J shed 9 bases, and the junction held 4 bases outside the gene matches. CDR3: CASSSPQGTQYF. CDR3 nucleotide sequence: TGTGCCAGCAGTTCCCCACAGGGGACGCAGTATTTT.

J is TRBJ2-1 and V is TRBV6-4, with 8 bases lining up with TRBD1. The CDR3 sequence is 13 residues long. Germline assignment: CDR1 MRHNA and CDR2 SNTAGT. V shed 6 bases, J shed 5 bases, and the junction held 3 bases outside the gene matches. The CDR3: CASRGDRNNEQFF. The CDR3 nucleotides read TGTGCCAGCAGAGGGGACAGGAACAATGAGCAGTTCTTC.

V and J are TRBV18 and TRBJ1-5; perhaps TRBD1 as D (5 bases). Trimming removed 6 bases from V and 4 bases from J, with 13 bases in between. This CDR3 has 14 residues. Germline V gene sequence: CDR1 KGHSH, CDR2 LQKENI. Written as DNA, the CDR3 is TGTGCCAGCTCCAAAAGCCCAGGGAATCAGCCCCAGCATTTT. Translated: CASSKSPGNQPQHF. The full variable domain, with the rest looked up from reference TRBV18 and TRBJ1-5, is NAGVMQNPRHLVRRRGQEARLRCSPMKGHSHVYWYRQLPEEGLKFMVYLQKENIIDESGMPKERFSAEFPKEGPSILRIQQVVRGDSAAYFCASSKSPGNQPQHFGDGTRLSIL.

The V and J genes are TRBV5-4 and TRBJ1-2, with unresolved D. The V and J ends lost 6 bases and 2 bases respectively, with 14 bases between them. The CDR3 runs to 14 residues. Germline assignment: CDR1 SGHNT and CDR2 YYREEE (reference sequence). This CDR3 is CASTSPAANYGYTF. The CDR3 nucleotides are TGTGCCAGCACCTCCCCGGCGGCGAACTATGGCTACACCTTC.

DNA of the CDR3: TGTGCCAGCAGCCTCAGTGCAACTAATGAAAAACTGTTTTTT. Translating gives CASSLSATNEKLFF. The chain carries TRBV3-1 (or the pseudogene TRBV3-2) and TRBJ1-4; D gene ambiguous. This CDR3 contains 14 residues. V lost 4 bases, J lost 0 bases, and 6 bases lay in between. Germline V gives CDR1 LGHDT, CDR2 YNNKEL (reference sequence).

V gene TRBV2 combines with J gene TRBJ2-3, with TRBD2 matching over 8 bases. With 5 bases clipped from V and 4 bases from J, the junction kept 5 bases outside the gene matches. CDR1 and CDR2 from the germline V gene are SNHLY and FYNNEI. The CDR3 runs 14 residues. Here the CDR3 reads CASSYGLAPDTQYF. CDR3 coding DNA: TGTGCCAGCAGTTACGGACTAGCCCCAGATACGCAGTATTTT.

The rearrangement uses TRBV3-1 (or the pseudogene TRBV3-2) and TRBJ1-4; D is ambiguous. This CDR3 contains 20 residues. V gave up 4 bases and J gave up 3 bases, with 27 bases separating them. Germline V CDR1 and CDR2: LGHDT, YNNKEL (reference sequence). The CDR3 sequence is CASSPKSRLVLIKANEKLFF. The CDR3 bases are TGTGCCAGCAGCCCTAAGTCCCGACTAGTCCTGATAAAGGCTAATGAAAAACTGTTTTTT.

The rearrangement uses TRBV6-5 and TRBJ1-2; no clear D gene. Germline V CDR1 and CDR2: MNHEY, SVGAGI. V was pared by 0 bases and J by 5 bases, with 10 bases between. The CDR3 runs to 14 residues. CDR3 protein: CASSYSMGWYGYTF. DNA for the CDR3: TGTGCCAGCAGTTACTCGATGGGTTGGTATGGCTACACCTTC.

This clone was detected once. The chain joins TRBV27 to TRBJ1-3; D not resolved. This CDR3 is 15 amino acids long. Germline values: CDR1 MNHEY, CDR2 SMNVEV (reference sequence). V was pared by 3 bases and J by 2 bases, with 11 bases between. CDR3 nucleotides: TGTGCCAGCAGTTTGGGTGGATCCCCTGGAAACACCATATATTTT. Its translation is CASSLGGSPGNTIYF.